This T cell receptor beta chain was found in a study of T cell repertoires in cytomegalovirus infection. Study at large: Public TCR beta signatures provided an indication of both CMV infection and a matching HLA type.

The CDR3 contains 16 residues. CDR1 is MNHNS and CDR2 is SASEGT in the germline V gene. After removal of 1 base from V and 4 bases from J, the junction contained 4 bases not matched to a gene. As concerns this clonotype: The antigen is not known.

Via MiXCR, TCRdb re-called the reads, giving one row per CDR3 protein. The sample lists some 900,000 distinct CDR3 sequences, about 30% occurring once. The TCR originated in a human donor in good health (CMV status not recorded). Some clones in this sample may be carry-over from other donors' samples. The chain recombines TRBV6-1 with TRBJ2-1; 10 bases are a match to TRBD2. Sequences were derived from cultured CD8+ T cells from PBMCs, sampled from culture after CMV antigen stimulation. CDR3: CASSEVRTSGYNEQFF. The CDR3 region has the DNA TGTGCCAGCAGTGAAGTTCGGACTAGCGGATACAATGAGCAGTTCTTC.